Listed below are T cell receptor beta chains from one sample, sequenced in a study of shared clonotypes between healthy human individuals. Generated by immunoSEQ multiplex PCR, the TCRdb table keeps only in-frame clones and is missing some. Of roughly 220,000 clones listed, just over 65% are singletons. The sequenced material came from memory CD4+ T cells sorted from blood. The receptor set was obtained from a man aged 25-45 years in good health. Both conserved end residues are part of each CDR3. The D gene is left open where the match is weak. Some rows have no size entry. The others give once, few or many, or a class for an expanded clone.

d_gene	j_gene	len	abundance	v_gene	CDR3aa	CDR3nt
NA	TRBJ2-3	17	few	TRBV5-1	CASSSTRGRAGTDTQYF	TGCGCCAGCAGCTCTACAAGGGGGAGGGCCGGCACAGATACGCAGTATTTT
TRBD1	TRBJ2-1	13	NA	TRBV6-1	CASRSAGGSEQFF	TGTGCCAGCAGATCTGCAGGGGGCAGTGAGCAGTTCTTC
NA	TRBJ2-1	13	few	TRBV27	CASHAWTANEQFF	TGTGCCAGTCATGCCTGGACTGCCAATGAGCAGTTCTTC
TRBD1	TRBJ1-4	13	NA	TRBV7-3	CASSGTANEKLFF	TGTGCCAGCAGCGGGACAGCGAATGAAAAACTGTTTTTT
NA	TRBJ1-4	14	NA	TRBV28	CASRRGSGNEKLFF	TGTGCCAGCAGGCGGGGGTCGGGTAATGAAAAACTGTTTTTT
NA	TRBJ2-1	14	few	TRBV5-4	CASSLDLAYNEQFF	TGTGCCAGCAGCTTGGACCTAGCCTACAATGAGCAGTTCTTC
TRBD1	TRBJ2-2	13	few	TRBV29-1	CSVETGGTGELFF	TGCAGCGTTGAGACAGGGGGGACCGGGGAGCTGTTTTTT
NA	TRBJ1-3	16	NA	TRBV7-6	CASSTWGGASGNTIYF	TGTGCCAGCAGCACTTGGGGGGGGGCGTCAGGAAACACCATATATTTT
TRBD2	TRBJ2-1	15	NA	TRBV7-2	CASSLGRDPGYEQFF	TGTGCCAGCAGCCTGGGGAGGGACCCCGGGTATGAGCAGTTCTTC
TRBD2	TRBJ2-1	14	NA	TRBV6-6	CASSPLRELGEQFF	TGTGCCAGCAGCCCCCTGCGGGAGCTGGGTGAGCAGTTCTTC
NA	TRBJ2-1	15	once	TRBV10-3	CAIRRERIANNEQFF	TGTGCCATCAGGCGTGAGCGAATAGCAAACAATGAGCAGTTCTTC
NA	TRBJ2-3	15	NA	TRBV5-1	CASSPGVGLTDTQYF	TGCGCCAGCAGCCCAGGAGTGGGGTTGACAGATACGCAGTATTTT
TRBD2	TRBJ2-2	12	NA	TRBV6-1	CASGGRAGELFF	TGTGCCAGCGGGGGGAGGGCAGGGGAGCTGTTTTTT
NA	TRBJ1-5	15	many	TRBV30	CAWSVGTYGDQPQHF	TGTGCCTGGAGCGTGGGGACCTACGGGGATCAGCCCCAGCATTTT
NA	TRBJ1-5	15	NA	TRBV7-8	CASSVDSLNNQPQHF	TGTGCCAGCAGCGTAGACAGCCTTAACAATCAGCCCCAGCATTTT
NA	TRBJ2-1	10	NA	TRBV9	CATGVGQLFF	TGTGCCACGGGGGTTGGGCAGCTGTTCTTC
TRBD2	TRBJ2-1	16	NA	TRBV11-2	CASSLALAASYNEQFF	TGTGCCAGCAGCTTAGCTCTAGCGGCTTCCTACAATGAGCAGTTCTTC
TRBD1	TRBJ1-2	12	NA	TRBV7-9	CASSSDRGRGTF	TGTGCCAGCAGCTCGGACAGGGGGCGCGGTACCTTC
TRBD1	TRBJ2-4	20	NA	TRBV23-1	CASSQFPTGTAYLAKNIQYF	TGCGCCAGCAGTCAATTCCCGACCGGGACAGCGTATCTAGCCAAAAACATTCAGTACTTC
NA	TRBJ2-7	13	NA	TRBV2	CASRRSRPYEQYF	TGTGCCAGCAGGCGAAGCCGTCCCTACGAGCAGTACTTC